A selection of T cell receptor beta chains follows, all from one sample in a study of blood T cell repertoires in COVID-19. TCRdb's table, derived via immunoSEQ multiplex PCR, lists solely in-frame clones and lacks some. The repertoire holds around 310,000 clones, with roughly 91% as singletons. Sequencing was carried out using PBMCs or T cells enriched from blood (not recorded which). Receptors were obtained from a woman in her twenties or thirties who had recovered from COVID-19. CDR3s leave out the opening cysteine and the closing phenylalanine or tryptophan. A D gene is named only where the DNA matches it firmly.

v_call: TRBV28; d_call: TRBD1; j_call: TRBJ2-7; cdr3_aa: AIRGFKQQGAIRPSEYEQY
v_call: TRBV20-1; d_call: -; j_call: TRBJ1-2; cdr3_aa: IYRVDYGYT
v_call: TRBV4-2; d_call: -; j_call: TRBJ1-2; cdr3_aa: ASSQYDSLQGYGYT
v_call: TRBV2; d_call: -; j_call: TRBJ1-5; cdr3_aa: ASSGDQGHNQPQH
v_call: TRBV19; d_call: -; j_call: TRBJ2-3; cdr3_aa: ASSMDYGFTDTQY
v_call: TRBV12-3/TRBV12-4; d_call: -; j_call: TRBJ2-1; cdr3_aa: ASTRSSYNEQF
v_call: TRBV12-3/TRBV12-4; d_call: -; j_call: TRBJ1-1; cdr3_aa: ATLSPGGQKAF
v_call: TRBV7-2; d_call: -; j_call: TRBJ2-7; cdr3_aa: ASSFTEGAYEQY
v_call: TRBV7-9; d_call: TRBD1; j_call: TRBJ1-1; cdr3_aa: ASRSPGQGNTEAF
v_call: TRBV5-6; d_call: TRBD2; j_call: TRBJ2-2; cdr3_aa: ASSLAPLAGGWSTGELF
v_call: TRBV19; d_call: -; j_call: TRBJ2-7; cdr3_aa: ASRYSGGGSYEQY
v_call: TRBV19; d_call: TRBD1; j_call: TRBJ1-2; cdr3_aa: ASSIGQGQFGYGYT
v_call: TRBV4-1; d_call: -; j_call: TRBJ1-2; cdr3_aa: ASSQEEAEIRNGYT
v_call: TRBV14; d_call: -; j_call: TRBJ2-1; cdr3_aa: ASSQDERVSSYNEQF
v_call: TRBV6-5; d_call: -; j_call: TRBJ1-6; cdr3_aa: ASTYRGWYNSPLH
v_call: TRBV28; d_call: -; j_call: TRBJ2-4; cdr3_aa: ASSVNGGGFKNIQY
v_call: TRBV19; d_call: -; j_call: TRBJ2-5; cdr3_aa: ASLIETQY
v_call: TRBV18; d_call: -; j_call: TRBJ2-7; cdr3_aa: ASSPMAASYEQY
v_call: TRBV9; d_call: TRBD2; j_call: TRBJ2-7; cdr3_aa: ASSPHAGRAYEQY